The 18 T cell receptor beta chains reported below all come from one sample, sequenced in a study of low-dose radiotherapy and immunotherapy resistance in tumors. First-strand cDNA used TRAV- and TRBV-specific primers, covering alpha and beta chains. The authors ran about 21 PCR cycles to amplify TCRs with a constant-region primer and V-primer adapter. TCRdb reprocessed the reads with MiXCR, giving one entry per CDR3 protein. The sample carries fewer than 7,500 distinct CDR3 sequences, roughly 82% recorded once. All receptors derive from a human donor with advanced metastatic prostate, ovarian, gallbladder or colorectal cancer (not recorded which). This table probably holds off-target reads from a library built for another chain.

Here the CDR3 DNA reads TGCAGCGTTGAAGATCATCCGGGCAGCTCCTACAATGAGCAGTTCTTC. It translates to CSVEDHPGSSYNEQFF. The J gene is TRBJ2-1, the V gene TRBV29-1; D is ambiguous. The CDR3 is made up of 16 amino acids. The germline V gene encodes CDR1 SQVTM and CDR2 ANQGSEA. V was pared by 0 bases and J by 0 bases, with 12 bases between.

The rearrangement uses TRBV10-3 and TRBJ2-1; TRBD2 matches at 8 bases. Germline V CDR1 and CDR2: ENHRY, SYGVKD. J lost 4 bases, V lost 4 bases, and 3 bases had no gene match. This CDR3 comprises 14 residues. CDR3 region: CAISVAGGYNEQFF. CDR3 sequence (DNA): TGTGCCATCAGTGTCGCGGGGGGTTACAATGAGCAGTTCTTC.

The chain carries TRBV2 and TRBJ2-6; D call uncertain. Trimming removed 4 bases at V and 0 bases at J, with 1 base between. This CDR3 contains 13 residues. CDR1 is SNHLY and CDR2 is FYNNEI in the germline V gene. CDR3 protein: CASSGSGANVLTF. CDR3 coding DNA: TGTGCCAGCAGTGGCTCTGGGGCCAACGTCCTGACTTTC.

The chain couples TRBV6-1 to TRBJ1-3; the D gene is possibly TRBD1 (6 bases). The CDR3 sequence is 14 residues long. Germline V gives CDR1 MNHNS, CDR2 SASEGT. V lost 6 bases to trimming and J lost 4 bases, with 13 bases between them. The CDR3, as DNA: TGTGCCAGCAGCCAGGGGACGGAAGGAAACACCATATATTTT. This encodes CASSQGTEGNTIYF.

This clonotype is a singleton in its sample. The gene calls are TRBV18 and TRBJ2-7; a weak D match, TRBD2 (6 bases). The CDR3 length is 15 residues. Germline lookup yields CDR1 KGHSH and CDR2 LQKENI. Trimming left V 3 bases short and J 4 bases short, with 16 bases between. The CDR3 is CASSPTGGLQYEQYF. CDR3 nucleotide sequence: TGTGCCAGCTCACCTACTGGAGGGCTCCAATACGAGCAGTACTTC. Full variable domain (missing parts from reference TRBV18 and TRBJ2-7): NAGVMQNPRHLVRRRGQEARLRCSPMKGHSHVYWYRQLPEEGLKFMVYLQKENIIDESGMPKERFSAEFPKEGPSILRIQQVVRGDSAAYFCASSPTGGLQYEQYFGPGTRLTVT.

The chain has TRBV13 and TRBJ2-7; D gene unclear. V shed 5 bases and J shed 3 bases, with 14 bases lying between them. The CDR3 extends over 14 amino acids. The germline CDR1 and CDR2 sequences are PRHDT and FYEKMQ (reference sequence). The CDR3 loop reads CASSVRSLNYEQYF. In DNA, the CDR3 is TGTGCCAGCAGCGTCAGATCCCTTAACTACGAGCAGTACTTC.

J is TRBJ2-5 and V is TRBV29-1, with 11 bases lining up with TRBD1. Trimming removed 4 bases from V and 7 bases from J; junction bases left unmatched: 2. The CDR3 runs to 12 residues. Germline-derived CDR1 and CDR2 are SQVTM and ANQGSEA. CDR3 loop: CSVGDRGMTQYF. CDR3 nucleotides: TGCAGCGTTGGGGACAGGGGGATGACCCAGTACTTC. Full variable domain (outside the CDR3, taken from reference TRBV29-1 and TRBJ2-5): SAVISQKPSRDICQRGTSLTIQCQVDSQVTMMFWYRQQPGQSLTLIATANQGSEATYESGFVIDKFPISRPNLTFSTLTVSNMSPEDSSIYLCSVGDRGMTQYFGPGTRLLVL.

This clonotype was seen only once. This chain connects TRBV9 to TRBJ1-1, with TRBD1 as a possible D gene (6 bases). Germline loops: CDR1 SGDLS, CDR2 YYNGEE. Trimming took off 0 bases at V and 3 bases at J, with 9 bases between the two ends. The CDR3 has 14 amino acids. The DNA for the CDR3 is TGTGCCAGCAGCGTAGGTGGGGGCCACACTGAAGCTTTCTTT. This codes for CASSVGGGHTEAFF.

The chain's CDR3 is CASRGGLGEQYF. CDR3 DNA sequence: TGTGCCAGCAGGGGCGGACTGGGCGAGCAGTACTTC. V and J are TRBV2 and TRBJ2-7; D is possibly TRBD2 (5 bases). Germline-derived CDR1 and CDR2 are SNHLY and FYNNEI. This CDR3 comprises 12 residues. V gave up 6 bases and J gave up 6 bases, with 12 bases separating them.

The chain has TRBV10-3 and TRBJ2-7, with D perhaps assigned TRBD1 or TRBD2 (5 bases each). The CDR3 has 12 amino acids. Per germline, CDR1 ENHRY and CDR2 SYGVKD. The V end was cut by 10 bases, the J end by 3 bases, with 13 bases between. This CDR3 is CASTGAYYEQYF. The CDR3 bases are TGTGCCAGTACCGGGGCTTACTACGAGCAGTACTTC.

This clonotype was seen a single time. The CDR3 loop reads CASAGTSFYEQFF. The CDR3 DNA reads TGTGCCTCCGCAGGGACTAGCTTTTATGAGCAGTTCTTC. J is TRBJ2-1 and V is TRBV3-1; TRBD2 matches 9 bases. The germline V gene encodes CDR1 LGHDT and CDR2 YNNKEL (reference sequence). V was clipped by 11 bases and J by 8 bases; unmatched bases: 10. This CDR3 contains 13 residues.

This clonotype was counted between two and nine times. The chain uses TRBV3-1 and TRBJ2-7; D not certain. In germline, CDR1 is LGHDT, CDR2 YNNKEL (reference sequence). The CDR3 contains 13 residues. V was trimmed by 4 bases and J by 7 bases, leaving 14 bases between them. CDR3 DNA sequence: TGTGCCAGCAGCCCTTCCTCACTGGGTGAGCAGTACTTC. The encoded protein is CASSPSSLGEQYF.

J is TRBJ2-7 and V is TRBV11-2, with D tentatively TRBD2 (6 bases). Germline loops: CDR1 SGHAT, CDR2 FQNNGV. With 6 bases removed from V and 7 bases from J, the gap between germline ends came to 16 bases. The length of the CDR3 is 13 residues. The CDR3 DNA is TGTGCCAGCAGTATCCACGAGGCGGGGGAGCAGTACTTC. Residues: CASSIHEAGEQYF.

Turning to this clonotype: The junction does not match germline at one end; this may be a read error. V is TRBV5-3 and J is TRBJ2-3, with 8 bases that match TRBD1. TRBV5-3 is treated as an ORF (open reading frame) with a function not yet certain. This CDR3 spans 15 amino acids. The CDR3 region is CASSFSQGVADTQYF. The CDR3 DNA follows: TGTGCCAGCAGCTTTTCACAGGGGGTTGCAGATACGCAGTATTTT.

The chain recombines TRBV6-5 with TRBJ2-3, with a possible D match to TRBD2 (5 bases). The V end lost 5 bases, the J end lost 2 bases, and 17 bases lay between the germline ends. The CDR3 has 16 residues. Germline CDR1 reads MNHEY; CDR2 reads SVGAGI. As DNA, the CDR3 is TGTGCCAGCAGTGAAGGGAGTTCCCTGGTCACAGATACGCAGTATTTT. Its protein is CASSEGSSLVTDTQYF.

The chain links TRBV2 to TRBJ2-7; D ambiguous. CDR1 is SNHLY, CDR2 FYNNEI, per germline. CDR3 length: 16 amino acids. The V gene lost 6 bases and the J gene lost 2 bases, with 20 bases spanning the gap. CDR3 region: CASRVAQDGVPYEQYF. CDR3 DNA: TGTGCCAGCAGGGTGGCTCAGGACGGTGTACCCTACGAGCAGTACTTC.

This chain links TRBV21-1 with TRBJ1-6; the listed D gene, TRBD1, was not tested against the DNA. TRBV21-1 is a recognized pseudogene. The CDR3 length is 12 residues. The CDR3: CAAGTGGFPLHF. Here the CDR3 DNA reads TGTGCCGCGGGGACAGGGGGATTCCCCCTCCACTTT.

The chain links TRBV4-1 to TRBJ1-5; TRBD1 might be the D (5 bases). The CDR3 sequence is 16 residues long. Germline V gene data show CDR1 as MGHRA and CDR2 as YSYEKL. V dropped 1 base and J dropped 6 bases, with 16 bases sitting between them. For the CDR3, the DNA is TGCGCCAGCAGCCAAGTGGCACGTGAAAGGGGTCAGCCCCAGCATTTT. Residues: CASSQVARERGQPQHF.